This TCR beta chain is drawn from a study of beta chain features in type 1 diabetes. Study information: Age, gender and cell yields were similar between patients and healthy donors. Findings and limits, study-wide: The naive, central memory and Treg TCRB repertoires of patients appeared to be more similar to one another than those of healthy donors.

Turning to this clone: Antigen unknown.

The V gene's germline CDR1 is SEHNR and CDR2 FQNEAQ (reference sequence). Trimming cost V 1 base and J 6 bases, with 12 bases left between them. The CDR3 covers 14 residues. The entirety of the isolated RNA underwent reverse transcription, so expressed TCRB transcripts were sequenced. The assay was immunoSEQ multiplex PCR, and TCRdb's table has in-frame clones only and misses some. The sample has some 270,000 clones, less than 15% seen once. The source material was naive CD4+ T cells from blood. The chain couples TRBV7-9 to TRBJ1-2, with a possible D match to TRBD1 (5 bases). This TCR derives from a woman aged 40-49 years in good health. The CDR3 coding sequence is TGTGCCAGCAGCTTAGGGGGGGGTAGAAATGGCTACACCTTC. It codes for CASSLGGGRNGYTF.